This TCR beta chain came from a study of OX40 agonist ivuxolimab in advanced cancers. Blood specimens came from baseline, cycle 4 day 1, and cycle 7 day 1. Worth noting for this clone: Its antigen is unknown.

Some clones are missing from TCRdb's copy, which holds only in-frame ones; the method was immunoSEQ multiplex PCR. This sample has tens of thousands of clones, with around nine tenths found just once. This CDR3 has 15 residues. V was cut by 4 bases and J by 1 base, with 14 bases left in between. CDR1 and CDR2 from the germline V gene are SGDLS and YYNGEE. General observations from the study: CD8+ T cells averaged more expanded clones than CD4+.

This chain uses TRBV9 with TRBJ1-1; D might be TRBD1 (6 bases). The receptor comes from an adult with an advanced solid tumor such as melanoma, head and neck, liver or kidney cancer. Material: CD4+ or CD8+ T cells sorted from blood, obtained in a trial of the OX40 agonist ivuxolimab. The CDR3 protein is CASSPRTDPNTEAFF. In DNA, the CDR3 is TGTGCCAGCAGCCCTCGGACAGATCCGAACACTGAAGCTTTCTTT.